Listed below are T cell receptor beta chains from one sample, sequenced in a study of control samples from healthy donors and cancer patients. Only in-frame clones appear in the TCRdb table, and some are missing; sequencing was by immunoSEQ multiplex PCR. The sample carries fewer than 85,000 clones, roughly 89% recorded once. Specimen: blood. The source of these receptors is a man under 40 in good health. Both conserved end residues are part of each CDR3. A D gene is named only where the DNA matches it firmly. Clone size is given for some rows only: seen once, a few or many times, or a class if the clone is expanded.

V gene,clone size,D gene,J gene,CDR3 DNA,CDR3 protein
TRBV25-1,.,.,TRBJ1-2,TGTGCCAGCTCAACGGGGGGAGAATTGAATGGCTACACCTTC,CASSTGGELNGYTF
TRBV19,.,.,TRBJ2-3,TGTGCCAGTAGTATGAGCAGGGGACTCACAGATACGCAGTATTTT,CASSMSRGLTDTQYF
TRBV6-5,.,.,TRBJ1-6,TGTGCCAGCAGTTACTCGACGACTGGAAATTCACCCCTCCACTTT,CASSYSTTGNSPLHF
TRBV11-2,.,.,TRBJ2-4,TGTGCCAGCAGCTTAGATAAGGTGGCCAGGTACTTC,CASSLDKVARYF
TRBV19,.,TRBD1,TRBJ1-6,TGTGCCAGTAGTTTCCCGGGACAGGCGGATTCACCCCTCCACTTT,CASSFPGQADSPLHF
TRBV19,once,TRBD1,TRBJ2-3,TGTGCCAGTAGTCCCGGGACAGGGGGCACCCCCCTGACAGATACGCAGTATTTT,CASSPGTGGTPLTDTQYF
TRBV10-3,.,.,TRBJ1-2,TGTGCCATCAGTTCCACCGGGACATCTAACTATGGCTACACCTTC,CAISSTGTSNYGYTF
TRBV7-8,once,.,TRBJ2-7,TGTGCCAGCAGCTTGTTAGAGTCCAGGAACACCTACGAGCAGTACTTC,CASSLLESRNTYEQYF
TRBV7-3,few,.,TRBJ2-7,TGTGCCAGCAGCCCTGCGGGCTACGAGCAGTACTTC,CASSPAGYEQYF
TRBV9,.,.,TRBJ1-4,TGTGCCAGCAGCGTACGTGGGCAGGCCAACCGAGAGGGGGAAAAACTGTTTTTT,CASSVRGQANREGEKLFF
TRBV27,.,TRBD2,TRBJ2-1,TGTGCCAGCAGTTCCTTCGGACTAGCGGCTATCTCCAATGAGCAGTTCTTC,CASSSFGLAAISNEQFF
TRBV6-5,.,.,TRBJ2-3,TGTGCCAGCAGTTACTCTCCGGCCACAGATACGCAGTATTTT,CASSYSPATDTQYF
TRBV18,.,TRBD1,TRBJ2-7,TGTGCCAGCTCACCTTTAGGACAGGGGTCCTACGAGCAGTACTTC,CASSPLGQGSYEQYF
TRBV4-3,.,.,TRBJ1-5,TGCGCCAGCAGCCAAGCAGGGGCTCAGCCCCAGCATTTT,CASSQAGAQPQHF
TRBV2,once,TRBD1,TRBJ1-2,TGTGCCAGCAGTGTGGGGACAGTTTATGGCTACACCTTC,CASSVGTVYGYTF
TRBV5-1,.,.,TRBJ2-7,TGCGCCAGCCGCGGGGAAACCCCCTGGGAGCAGTACTTC,CASRGETPWEQYF
TRBV7-9,.,.,TRBJ1-1,TGTGCCAGCAGCGGTCCGGGCGGCACTGAAGCTTTCTTT,CASSGPGGTEAFF
TRBV5-5,.,TRBD1,TRBJ1-2,TGTGCCAGCAGCTTGTTTGAGGGACAGGGAAGCTATGGCTACACCTTC,CASSLFEGQGSYGYTF
TRBV10-3,.,.,TRBJ1-5,TGTGCCATCAGTGCAGAGGGCAGTAACAATCAGCCCCAGCATTTT,CAISAEGSNNQPQHF
TRBV24-1,.,.,TRBJ2-3,TGTGCCACCCAACAGAGGGTTAGCACAGATACGCAGTATTTT,CATQQRVSTDTQYF
TRBV5-1,.,.,TRBJ1-5,TGCGCCAGCAGCTTGCAGGGAGGACGGAATCAGCCCCAGCATTTT,CASSLQGGRNQPQHF
TRBV18,.,TRBD2,TRBJ2-3,TGTGCCAGCTCATCCACCTCTAGCGGGAGGGAGGCAGATACGCAGTATTTT,CASSSTSSGREADTQYF
TRBV6-4,.,TRBD1,TRBJ2-3,TGTGCCAGCAGCTACGGACAGGGGGGCACAGATACGCAGTATTTT,CASSYGQGGTDTQYF
TRBV3-1/TRBV3-2,.,TRBD2,TRBJ2-1,TGTGCCAGCAGCGCTGTAAGGCCTAGCGGGTCGAATGAGCAGTTCTTC,CASSAVRPSGSNEQFF
TRBV19,.,TRBD2,TRBJ2-1,TGTGCCAGTAGTCCCCGACTAGCGGGGAACTACAATGAGCAGTTCTTC,CASSPRLAGNYNEQFF
TRBV28,.,TRBD1,TRBJ1-5,TGTGCCAGCAGTCAGACAGGGGGCAATCAGCCCCAGCATTTT,CASSQTGGNQPQHF